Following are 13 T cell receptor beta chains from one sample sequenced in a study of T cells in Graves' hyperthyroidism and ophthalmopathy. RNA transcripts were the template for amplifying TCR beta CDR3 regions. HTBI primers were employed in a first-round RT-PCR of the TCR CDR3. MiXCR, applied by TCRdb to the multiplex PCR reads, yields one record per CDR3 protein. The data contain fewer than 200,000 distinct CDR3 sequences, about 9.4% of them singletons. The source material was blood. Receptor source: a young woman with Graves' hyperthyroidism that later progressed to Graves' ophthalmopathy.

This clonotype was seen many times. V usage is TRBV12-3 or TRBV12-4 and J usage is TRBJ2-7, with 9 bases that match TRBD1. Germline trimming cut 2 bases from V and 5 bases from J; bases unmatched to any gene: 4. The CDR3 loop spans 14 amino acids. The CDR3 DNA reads TGTGCCAGCAGTTTACGGGACAGGGTCGACGAGCAGTACTTC. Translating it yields CASSLRDRVDEQYF.

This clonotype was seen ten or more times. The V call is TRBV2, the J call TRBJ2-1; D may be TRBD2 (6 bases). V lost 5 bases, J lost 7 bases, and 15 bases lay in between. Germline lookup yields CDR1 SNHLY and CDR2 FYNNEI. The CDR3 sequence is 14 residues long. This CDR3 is CASSPEYGGNEQFF. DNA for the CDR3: TGTGCCAGCAGTCCAGAATATGGGGGGAATGAGCAGTTCTTC.

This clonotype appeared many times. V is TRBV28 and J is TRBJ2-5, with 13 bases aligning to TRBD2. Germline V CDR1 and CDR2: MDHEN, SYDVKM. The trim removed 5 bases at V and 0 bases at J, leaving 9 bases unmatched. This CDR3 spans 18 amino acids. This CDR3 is CASSPAGLAGHNQETQYF. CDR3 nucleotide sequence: TGTGCCAGCAGTCCCGCGGGACTAGCGGGACATAACCAAGAGACCCAGTACTTC.

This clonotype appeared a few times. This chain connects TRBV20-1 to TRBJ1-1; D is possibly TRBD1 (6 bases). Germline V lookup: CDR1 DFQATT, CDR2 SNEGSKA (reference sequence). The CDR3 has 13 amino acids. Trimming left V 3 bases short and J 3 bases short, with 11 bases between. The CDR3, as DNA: TGCAGTGCTAGGGGAAACAGGGACACTGAAGCTTTCTTT. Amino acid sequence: CSARGNRDTEAFF.

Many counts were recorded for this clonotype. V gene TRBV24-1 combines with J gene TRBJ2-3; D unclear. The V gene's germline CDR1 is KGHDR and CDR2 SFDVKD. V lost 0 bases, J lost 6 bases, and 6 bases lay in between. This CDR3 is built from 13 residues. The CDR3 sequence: CATSDLLVDTQYF. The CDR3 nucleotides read TGTGCCACCAGTGATTTGCTAGTCGATACGCAGTATTTT.

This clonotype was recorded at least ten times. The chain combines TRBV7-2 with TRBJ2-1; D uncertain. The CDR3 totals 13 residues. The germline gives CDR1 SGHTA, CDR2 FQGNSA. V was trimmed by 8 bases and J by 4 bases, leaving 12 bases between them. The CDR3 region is CASGQYHYNEQFF. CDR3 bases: TGTGCCAGCGGCCAATACCATTACAATGAGCAGTTCTTC.

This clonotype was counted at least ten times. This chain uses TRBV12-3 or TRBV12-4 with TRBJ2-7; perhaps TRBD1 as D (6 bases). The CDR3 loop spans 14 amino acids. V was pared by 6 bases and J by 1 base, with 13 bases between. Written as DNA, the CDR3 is TGTGCCAGCAGAAGACAGGCAAGATCCTACGAGCAGTACTTC. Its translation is CASRRQARSYEQYF.

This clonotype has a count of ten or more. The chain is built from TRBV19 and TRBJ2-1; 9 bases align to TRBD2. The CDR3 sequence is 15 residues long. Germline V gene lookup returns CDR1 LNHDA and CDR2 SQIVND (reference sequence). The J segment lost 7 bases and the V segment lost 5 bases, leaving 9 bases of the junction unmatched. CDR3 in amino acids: CASSWVSGSENEQFF. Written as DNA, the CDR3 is TGTGCCAGTAGTTGGGTTAGCGGGAGTGAAAATGAGCAGTTCTTC.

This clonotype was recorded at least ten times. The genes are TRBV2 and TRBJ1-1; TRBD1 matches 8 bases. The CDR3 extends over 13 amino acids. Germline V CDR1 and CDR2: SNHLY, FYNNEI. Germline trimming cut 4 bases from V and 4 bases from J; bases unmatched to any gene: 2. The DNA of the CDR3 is TGTGCCAGCAGTGGACAGGGGACCACTGAAGCTTTCTTT. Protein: CASSGQGTTEAFF.

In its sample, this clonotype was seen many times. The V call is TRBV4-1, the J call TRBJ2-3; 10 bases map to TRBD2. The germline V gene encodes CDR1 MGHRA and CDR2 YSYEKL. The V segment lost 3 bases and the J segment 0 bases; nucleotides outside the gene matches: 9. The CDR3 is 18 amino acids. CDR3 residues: CASSHLITSGTSTDTQYF. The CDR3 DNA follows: TGCGCCAGCAGCCATCTAATAACTAGCGGGACTAGCACAGATACGCAGTATTTT.

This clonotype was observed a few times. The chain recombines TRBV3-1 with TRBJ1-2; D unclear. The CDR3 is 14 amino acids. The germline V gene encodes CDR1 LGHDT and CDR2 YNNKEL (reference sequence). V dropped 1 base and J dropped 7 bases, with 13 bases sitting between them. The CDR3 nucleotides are TGTGCCAGCAGCCAAGGGCAGGTCCCGGGTGGCTACACCTTC. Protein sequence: CASSQGQVPGGYTF.

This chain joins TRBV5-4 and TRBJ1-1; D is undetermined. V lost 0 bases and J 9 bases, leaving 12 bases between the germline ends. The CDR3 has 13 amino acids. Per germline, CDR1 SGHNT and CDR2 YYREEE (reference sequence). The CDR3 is CASSLGAGSKAFF. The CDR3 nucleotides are TGTGCCAGCAGCTTGGGGGCTGGGTCAAAAGCTTTCTTT.

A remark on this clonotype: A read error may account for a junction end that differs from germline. This CDR3 reads CASSLDWGTHF. Written as DNA, the CDR3 is TGTGCCAGCAGCTTGGATTGGGGGACCCACTTC. The gene calls are TRBV5-8 and TRBJ2-5, with D perhaps being TRBD1 or TRBD2 (5 bases each). Germline assignment: CDR1 SGHTS and CDR2 YDEGEE. CDR3 length equals 11 residues.